Following are 9 T cell receptor beta chains from one sample sequenced in a study of blood T cell repertoires in COVID-19. Produced via immunoSEQ multiplex PCR; TCRdb's table is partial and in-frame only. The sample includes some 100,000 clones, about 86% of them seen just once. The source material was peripheral blood. The source is a woman aged 70-85 years with acute or convalescent COVID-19.

This clone was observed a single time. The V call is TRBV27, the J call TRBJ1-5; D is ambiguous. The CDR3 runs 13 residues. Germline V gene lookup returns CDR1 MNHEY and CDR2 SMNVEV (reference sequence). Trimming removed 2 bases at V and 6 bases at J, with 8 bases between. The DNA for the CDR3 is TGTGCCAGCAGTTTACATTCAGGTCAGCCCCAGCATTTT. This encodes CASSLHSGQPQHF.

Here the CDR3 reads CASNGGARSYEQYF. The CDR3, as DNA: TGTGCCAGCAATGGAGGGGCCCGCTCCTACGAGCAGTACTTC. The V call is TRBV2, the J call TRBJ2-7, with a tentative D call TRBD2 (6 bases). The V end lost 7 bases, the J end lost 0 bases, and 13 bases lay between the germline ends. CDR1 is SNHLY, CDR2 FYNNEI, per germline. The CDR3 is 14 amino acids.

This clone was counted a single time. The CDR3 sequence: CASSYPGTGRADTQYF. As DNA, the CDR3 is TGTGCCAGCAGCTACCCCGGGACAGGGCGGGCAGATACGCAGTATTTT. The chain joins TRBV13 to TRBJ2-3, with TRBD1 matching over 9 bases. The germline V gene encodes CDR1 PRHDT and CDR2 FYEKMQ (reference sequence). V lost 4 bases to trimming and J lost 4 bases; unmatched junction nucleotides: 9. This CDR3 has 16 amino acids. Based on the CDR3 plus reference TRBV13 and TRBJ2-3, the full variable domain is AAGVIQSPRHLIKEKRETATLKCYPIPRHDTVYWYQQGPGQDPQFLISFYEKMQSDKGSIPDRFSAQQFSDYHSELNMSSLELGDSALYFCASSYPGTGRADTQYFGPGTRLTVL.

The chain joins TRBV2 to TRBJ2-7, with TRBD1 matching over 9 bases. Per germline, CDR1 SNHLY and CDR2 FYNNEI. The trim removed 6 bases at V and 2 bases at J, leaving 2 bases unmatched. CDR3 length equals 13 residues. Here the CDR3 DNA reads TGTGCCAGCAGGAGGACAGGGGCCTACGAGCAGTACTTC. Encoded protein: CASRRTGAYEQYF.

This chain joins TRBV5-4 and TRBJ1-1; D is unclear. In germline, CDR1 is SGHNT, CDR2 YYREEE (reference sequence). The CDR3 covers 14 residues. The V and J ends lost 0 bases and 1 base respectively, with 7 bases between them. The CDR3: CASSLDSGNTEAFF. DNA for the CDR3: TGTGCCAGCAGCTTGGACTCAGGGAACACTGAAGCTTTCTTT.

The V and J genes are TRBV19 and TRBJ2-1; 7 positions agree with TRBD2. Losses at the gene ends were 6 bases for V and 5 bases for J; bases not matched to a gene: 7. CDR1 is LNHDA, CDR2 SQIVND, per germline (reference sequence). CDR3 length equals 14 residues. CDR3 amino acids: CASSKSGDHNEQFF. The CDR3 nucleotides are TGTGCCAGTAGCAAAAGCGGGGACCACAATGAGCAGTTCTTC. Looking up the rest from reference TRBV19 and TRBJ2-1 gives the full variable domain: DGGITQSPKYLFRKEGQNVTLSCEQNLNHDAMYWYRQDPGQGLRLIYYSQIVNDFQKGDIAEGYSVSREKKESFPLTVTSAQKNPTAFYLCASSKSGDHNEQFFGPGTRLTVL.

The V call is TRBV7-9, the J call TRBJ2-2; the D gene is possibly TRBD2 (5 bases). Trimming pared 3 bases from V and 1 base from J, leaving 9 bases between. In germline, CDR1 is SEHNR, CDR2 FQNEAQ (reference sequence). This CDR3 spans 15 amino acids. CDR3 residues: CASSFRGKNTGELFF. The CDR3 DNA follows: TGTGCCAGCAGCTTTAGAGGGAAGAACACCGGGGAGCTGTTTTTT.

This sequence joins TRBV5-1 and TRBJ2-7; the match to TRBD1 covers 11 bases. The junction had 8 bases not matched to a gene; V was cut back by 4 bases and J by 5 bases. The CDR3 loop spans 15 amino acids. The germline gives CDR1 SGHRS, CDR2 YFSETQ. This CDR3 is CASSTGQGAIDEQYF. The CDR3 DNA reads as TGCGCCAGCAGCACCGGACAGGGGGCGATCGACGAGCAGTACTTC.

The V and J genes are TRBV6-1 and TRBJ2-3, with a tentative D call TRBD2 (5 bases). This CDR3 spans 16 amino acids. The V end was cut by 0 bases, the J end by 0 bases, with 10 bases between. Looked up from germline, CDR1 is MNHNS and CDR2 is SASEGT. The CDR3 protein is CASSEAWEKSTDTQYF. The CDR3 DNA follows: TGTGCCAGCAGTGAAGCTTGGGAGAAGAGCACAGATACGCAGTATTTT.